The 11 T cell receptor beta chains below all came from one sample that was sequenced in a study of T-cell reconstitution after alpha-beta-depleted transplantation in children. Unique molecular identifiers featured in how the TCRbeta library was prepared. TCRdb called the PCR reads again in MiXCR, with one record for every CDR3 protein. The table lists around 200,000 distinct CDR3 sequences, over 5.5% of them singletons, with around 3.1% in the top ten. The sequencing here drew on PBMCs from the stem cell graft donor, taken from the stem cell graft. Receptors were obtained from a human donor who donated a stem cell graft to a child with Wiskott-Aldrich syndrome.

J is TRBJ2-3 and V is TRBV20-1; 9 bases are a match to TRBD2. Germline assignment: CDR1 DFQATT and CDR2 SNEGSKA (reference sequence). Unmatched junction bases numbered 6, after V lost 5 bases and J lost 3 bases. The CDR3 loop spans 14 amino acids. CDR3 region: CSAFSGGSTDTQYF. DNA for the CDR3: TGCAGTGCTTTTAGCGGGGGAAGTACAGATACGCAGTATTTT.

This clonotype appeared many times. V is TRBV11-2 and J is TRBJ2-3; 9 bases align to TRBD2. J lost 4 bases, V lost 1 base, and 6 bases had no gene match. The CDR3 is 16 residues long. Germline V gene lookup returns CDR1 SGHAT and CDR2 FQNNGV. CDR3 sequence reads: CASSLVAGVVPDTQYF. CDR3 DNA sequence: TGTGCCAGCAGCTTAGTAGCGGGAGTTGTTCCAGATACGCAGTATTTT.

The table lists this clonotype with many counts. The J gene is TRBJ2-2, the V gene TRBV7-9; 9 bases align to TRBD2. With V trimmed by 2 bases and J by 5 bases, 3 bases remained unmatched. Germline lookup yields CDR1 SEHNR and CDR2 FQNEAQ (reference sequence). CDR3 size: 15 residues. CDR3 in amino acids: CASSLNSGSTGELFF. For the CDR3, the DNA is TGTGCCAGCAGCTTAAATAGCGGGAGTACCGGGGAGCTGTTTTTT. The full variable domain, rest sourced from reference TRBV7-9 and TRBJ2-2, is DTGVSQNPRHKITKRGQNVTFRCDPISEHNRLYWYRQTLGQGPEFLTYFQNEAQLEKSRLLSDRFSAERPKGSFSTLEIQRTEQGDSAMYLCASSLNSGSTGELFFGEGSRLTVL.

This clonotype was counted many times. Here the CDR3 reads CSVESRQRPYNEQFF. CDR3 nucleotide sequence: TGCAGCGTTGAATCCCGACAGAGACCCTACAATGAGCAGTTCTTC. The V call is TRBV29-1, the J call TRBJ2-1, with D perhaps TRBD1 (5 bases). V was cut by 2 bases and J by 2 bases, with 13 bases left in between. Per germline, CDR1 SQVTM and CDR2 ANQGSEA. This CDR3 comprises 15 residues.

This clonotype was seen ten or more times. This sequence joins TRBV7-2 and TRBJ1-6; 7 bases match TRBD1. CDR3 length: 15 amino acids. The germline V gene has CDR1 SGHTA and CDR2 FQGNSA. The trim removed 5 bases at V and 4 bases at J, leaving 5 bases unmatched. The CDR3 loop reads CASSRGQAYNSPLHF. In DNA, the CDR3 is TGTGCCAGCAGCCGCGGACAGGCTTATAATTCACCCCTCCACTTT.

In this sample, this clonotype turned up many times. The chain uses TRBV29-1 and TRBJ2-1; the D is unclear. Germline V gene lookup returns CDR1 SQVTM and CDR2 ANQGSEA. Trimming pared 4 bases from V and 5 bases from J, leaving 12 bases between. CDR3 length: 13 residues. The CDR3 region is CSVAPFGNNEQFF. CDR3 coding DNA: TGCAGCGTTGCCCCCTTCGGCAACAATGAGCAGTTCTTC.

This clonotype was seen repeatedly, ten times or more. The gene calls are TRBV7-2 and TRBJ2-1; TRBD2 might be the D (5 bases). Germline CDR1 SGHTA, CDR2 FQGNSA. V shed 7 bases and J shed 5 bases, with 18 bases lying between them. The CDR3 has 15 amino acids. CDR3 in amino acids: CASTVFGSVNNEQFF. For the CDR3, the DNA is TGTGCCAGCACCGTGTTTGGTAGCGTAAACAATGAGCAGTTCTTC. The entire variable domain, with the rest obtained from reference TRBV7-2 and TRBJ2-1, is as follows: GAGVSQSPSNKVTEKGKDVELRCDPISGHTALYWYRQSLGQGLEFLIYFQGNSAPDKSGLPSDRFSAERTGGSVSTLTIQRTQQEDSAVYLCASTVFGSVNNEQFFGPGTRLTVL.

In this sample, this clonotype turned up many times. The chain has TRBV10-3 and TRBJ1-5; possible D gene TRBD1, 5 bases. Per the germline V gene, CDR1 is ENHRY and CDR2 is SYGVKD. The V gene lost 4 bases and the J gene lost 5 bases, with 6 bases spanning the gap. This CDR3 spans 12 amino acids. The DNA of the CDR3 is TGTGCCATCAGTGGAGGGGATCAGCCCCAGCATTTT. Translated: CAISGGDQPQHF.

At least ten counts were recorded for this clonotype. V gene TRBV10-2 combines with J gene TRBJ2-1; D gene unclear. In germline, CDR1 is WSHSY, CDR2 SAAADI. The length of the CDR3 is 12 residues. Deletions cut 3 bases from V and 5 bases from J, with 5 bases between. This chain's CDR3 is CASSERDNEQFF. The CDR3 DNA is TGCGCCAGCAGTGAACGGGACAATGAGCAGTTCTTC.

This clonotype was counted a few times. The chain combines TRBV9 with TRBJ2-5, with 15 bases fitting TRBD2. This CDR3 is 17 amino acids long. The trim removed 4 bases at V and 2 bases at J, leaving 6 bases unmatched. The V gene's germline CDR1 is SGDLS and CDR2 YYNGEE. CDR3 DNA sequence: TGTGCCAGCAGCACCCTGGGACTAGCGGGAGGACAAGAGACCCAGTACTTC. Its protein product is CASSTLGLAGGQETQYF.

This clonotype was seen repeatedly, ten times or more. The chain has TRBV12-3 or TRBV12-4 and TRBJ2-3; 9 nucleotides agree with TRBD2. The CDR3 sequence is 16 residues long. V dropped 6 bases and J dropped 6; count of bases not matched to a gene: 13. The DNA of the CDR3 is TGTGCCAGCAGCCCGAAGGGTAGGCTAGCGGGGGATACGCAGTATTTT. Protein sequence: CASSPKGRLAGDTQYF.